This T cell receptor beta chain was recorded in a study of T cells in Graves' hyperthyroidism and ophthalmopathy. The CDR3 has 16 residues. V trimming: 3 bases; J trimming: 0 bases; junction bases outside the gene matches: 4. Germline V gives CDR1 SGHVS, CDR2 FNYEAQ. TCR beta CDR3 region amplification was performed from RNA transcripts. The HTBI primer set drove a first-round RT-PCR of the TCR CDR3. A single record per CDR3 protein comes from TCRdb applying MiXCR to the multiplex PCR reads. The sample comprises 490,000 or so distinct CDR3 sequences, about 20% of which are singletons, and approximately 49% rests with the top ten.

The receptor's source is a woman in her 70s with Graves' ophthalmopathy. The chain carries TRBV7-6 and TRBJ1-1, with 10 bases identical to TRBD1. The sample consisted of blood. The chain's CDR3 is CASSLGQGTVNTEAFF. CDR3 nucleotides: TGTGCCAGCAGCTTGGGACAGGGGACGGTGAACACTGAAGCTTTCTTT.